One sample yielded the 30 T cell receptor beta chains listed below, sequenced in a study of blood T cell repertoires in COVID-19. Measured with immunoSEQ multiplex PCR; TCRdb has only the in-frame clones, and not every one. The profile shows about 240,000 clones, around 83% of them singletons. The sample comprised peripheral blood. These receptors were obtained from a woman aged 18-29 years with acute or convalescent COVID-19.

This clone was seen more than once but under ten times. This sequence joins TRBV2 and TRBJ1-2; D might be TRBD1 (6 bases). V was pared by 4 bases and J by 1 base, with 16 bases between. The CDR3 loop spans 16 amino acids. The germline V gene has CDR1 SNHLY and CDR2 FYNNEI. The CDR3 sequence is CASSAWGVDSNYGYTF. The CDR3 DNA follows: TGTGCCAGCAGTGCATGGGGCGTGGACAGTAACTATGGCTACACCTTC.

V usage is TRBV4-2 and J usage is TRBJ2-1; TRBD2 might be the D (5 bases). The V gene's germline CDR1 is LGHNA and CDR2 YNFKEQ. This CDR3 has 15 amino acids. V was shortened by 0 bases and J by 13 bases, with 19 bases between the two germline ends. CDR3 protein: CASSQDSPRGGAQFF. In DNA form, the CDR3 reads TGTGCCAGCAGCCAAGATTCTCCCCGGGGTGGCGCCCAGTTCTTC.

In DNA form, the CDR3 reads TGTGCCAGCAGTCCTCCGGGGGTCTACGAGCAGTACTTC. It is translated as CASSPPGVYEQYF. J is TRBJ2-7 and V is TRBV12-3 or TRBV12-4; maybe TRBD2 (6 bases). The CDR3 covers 13 residues. The ends were cut back, 5 bases at V and 3 bases at J, with 11 bases in the middle.

The chain uses TRBV7-9 and TRBJ1-2; maybe TRBD1 (5 bases). CDR1 and CDR2 (germline): SEHNR, FQNEAQ (reference sequence). Trimming pared 0 bases from V and 6 bases from J, leaving 14 bases between. The CDR3 runs to 15 residues. The CDR3 DNA reads as TGTGCCAGCAGCTTAGCGAGACAGCGACTGCATGGCTACACCTTC. Translation: CASSLARQRLHGYTF.

J is TRBJ2-7 and V is TRBV7-9; 7 bases are shared with TRBD1. Germline-derived CDR1 and CDR2 are SEHNR and FQNEAQ (reference sequence). Trimming at V came to 3 bases and at J to 5 bases, leaving 10 bases not matched to a gene. This CDR3 spans 15 amino acids. Written as DNA, the CDR3 is TGTGCCAGCAGCTTCATGGACAGGCCTTTGAACGAGCAGTACTTC. This encodes CASSFMDRPLNEQYF.

The rearrangement links TRBV4-3 to TRBJ1-2; D is possibly TRBD1 (6 bases). Germline assignment: CDR1 LGHNA and CDR2 YSLEER. The V end was cut by 0 bases, the J end by 4 bases, with 15 bases between. The CDR3 is 16 residues long. This CDR3 reads CASSQDFPGGGYGYTF. The CDR3 coding sequence is TGCGCCAGCAGCCAAGATTTTCCGGGGGGCGGCTATGGCTACACCTTC.

This clone has only a few counts. The chain recombines TRBV10-3 with TRBJ2-5; TRBD2 matches at 13 bases. This CDR3 contains 16 residues. V dropped 6 bases and J dropped 5; count of bases not matched to a gene: 9. From germline, CDR1 is ENHRY and CDR2 SYGVKD. The CDR3 DNA reads as TGTGCCATCAGCCGGACTAGCGGGAGTTATGAGGAGACCCAGTACTTC. It specifies CAISRTSGSYEETQYF.

V gene TRBV11-2 combines with J gene TRBJ1-4, with 10 bases matching TRBD1. Germline V gene sequence: CDR1 SGHAT, CDR2 FQNNGV. Trimming removed 4 bases from V and 0 bases from J; junction bases left unmatched: 11. This CDR3 has 19 amino acids. This CDR3 is CASSSLRGQGTATNEKLFF. The CDR3 region has the DNA TGTGCCAGCAGCTCCCTAAGGGGACAGGGGACAGCAACTAATGAAAAACTGTTTTTT. The whole variable domain, filled in from reference TRBV11-2 and TRBJ1-4, reads EAGVAQSPRYKIIEKRQSVAFWCNPISGHATLYWYQQILGQGPKLLIQFQNNGVVDDSQLPKDRFSAERLKGVDSTLKIQPAKLEDSAVYLCASSSLRGQGTATNEKLFFGSGTQLSVL.

This clone has a handful of counts. The chain uses TRBV5-1 and TRBJ2-5; possibly TRBD1 for D (6 bases). The germline gives CDR1 SGHRS, CDR2 YFSETQ. This CDR3 spans 14 amino acids. With 0 bases removed from V and 5 bases from J, the gap between germline ends came to 11 bases. The CDR3 DNA is TGCGCCAGCAGCTTGGGACAGGAAAGGGAGACCCAGTACTTC. Protein: CASSLGQERETQYF.

This clone occurred once. The rearrangement uses TRBV19 and TRBJ1-2, with D uncertain. V was clipped by 5 bases and J by 2 bases, with 12 bases between them. The germline CDR1 and CDR2 sequences are LNHDA and SQIVND (reference sequence). The CDR3 sequence is 14 residues long. The CDR3 DNA follows: TGTGCCAGTAGTCGGGAAGGGATGAACTATGGCTACACCTTC. Translation: CASSREGMNYGYTF.

The chain joins TRBV3-1 (or the pseudogene TRBV3-2) to TRBJ1-2; D not certain. CDR3 size: 13 residues. Trimming took off 1 base at V and 7 bases at J, with 10 bases between the two ends. Germline V CDR1 and CDR2: LGHDT, YNNKEL (reference sequence). The CDR3 is CASSQGVAGGYTF. CDR3 DNA sequence: TGTGCCAGCAGCCAAGGGGTGGCGGGTGGCTACACCTTC.

This clone was seen only a few times. The genes are TRBV7-2 and TRBJ2-3, with D possibly being TRBD1 (5 bases). V was cut by 0 bases and J by 6 bases, with 13 bases left in between. Per germline, CDR1 SGHTA and CDR2 FQGNSA. The CDR3 is made up of 15 amino acids. In nucleotides, the CDR3 is TGTGCCAGCAGCTTAGCGCTTTCAGGGTATGATACGCAGTATTTT. It yields the protein CASSLALSGYDTQYF. The full variable domain, completed using reference TRBV7-2 and TRBJ2-3, is GAGVSQSPSNKVTEKGKDVELRCDPISGHTALYWYRQSLGQGLEFLIYFQGNSAPDKSGLPSDRFSAERTGGSVSTLTIQRTQQEDSAVYLCASSLALSGYDTQYFGPGTRLTVL.

The CDR3 coding sequence is TGTGCCAGCAGTCATAGCCGGAATGAGCAGTTCTTC. Protein sequence: CASSHSRNEQFF. The rearrangement uses TRBV5-4 and TRBJ2-1, with unresolved D. This CDR3 has 12 residues. CDR1 is SGHNT, CDR2 YYREEE, per germline (reference sequence). Trimming took off 5 bases at V and 7 bases at J, with 10 bases between the two ends.

This chain joins TRBV13 and TRBJ2-1, with TRBD2 as a possible D gene (5 bases). CDR1 is PRHDT and CDR2 is FYEKMQ in the germline V gene (reference sequence). V lost 5 bases and J 2 bases, leaving 13 bases between the germline ends. The CDR3 is 15 residues long. CDR3 DNA sequence: TGTGCCAGCAGCAGTCTAGCACACCCCTACAATGAGCAGTTCTTC. This gives the protein CASSSLAHPYNEQFF.

Only a few counts were recorded for this clone. CDR3 amino acids: CATSRGRTGSTGELFF. CDR3 DNA sequence: TGTGCCACCAGCAGAGGTCGGACAGGATCTACCGGGGAGCTGTTTTTT. This chain connects TRBV15 to TRBJ2-2; 7 nucleotides agree with TRBD1. Germline CDR1 LNHNV, CDR2 YYDKDF (reference sequence). This CDR3 comprises 16 residues. The J segment lost 5 bases and the V segment lost 1 base, leaving 7 bases of the junction unmatched.

This chain uses TRBV7-9 with TRBJ2-7, with 7 bases aligning to TRBD2. The CDR3 is 14 residues long. Germline assignment: CDR1 SEHNR and CDR2 FQNEAQ (reference sequence). The J segment lost 1 base and the V segment lost 8 bases, leaving 8 bases of the junction unmatched. CDR3 sequence: CASHGASGSYEQYF. The CDR3, as DNA: TGTGCCAGCCATGGGGCTAGCGGATCCTACGAGCAGTACTTC.

V and J are TRBV7-2 and TRBJ1-1; D is uncertain. Trimming pared 5 bases from V and 4 bases from J, leaving 14 bases between. The CDR3 sequence is 14 residues long. Germline V lookup: CDR1 SGHTA, CDR2 FQGNSA. The CDR3 loop is CASSARQSSTEAFF. The CDR3 DNA follows: TGTGCCAGCAGCGCCAGGCAGTCTTCCACTGAAGCTTTCTTT. Variable domain in full (rest from reference TRBV7-2 and TRBJ1-1): GAGVSQSPSNKVTEKGKDVELRCDPISGHTALYWYRQSLGQGLEFLIYFQGNSAPDKSGLPSDRFSAERTGGSVSTLTIQRTQQEDSAVYLCASSARQSSTEAFFGQGTRLTVV.

The J gene is TRBJ2-3, the V gene TRBV10-1; D gene ambiguous. Germline assignment: CDR1 WNHNN and CDR2 SYGVQD (reference sequence). The CDR3 spans 15 residues. V was shortened by 0 bases and J by 2 bases, with 9 bases between the two germline ends. In DNA form, the CDR3 reads TGCGCCAGCAGTGAGTCAGCTAGGCTCACAGATACGCAGTATTTT. Protein product: CASSESARLTDTQYF.

V gene TRBV7-9 combines with J gene TRBJ2-1; D is ambiguous. There are 10 residues in the CDR3. V lost 3 bases to trimming and J lost 9 bases, with 3 bases between them. Germline V gene sequence: CDR1 SEHNR, CDR2 FQNEAQ (reference sequence). CDR3 sequence reads: CASSFSEQFF. The CDR3 DNA follows: TGTGCCAGCAGCTTTAGTGAGCAGTTCTTC.

This rearrangement joins TRBV9 to TRBJ2-2, with 7 bases aligning to TRBD2. Trimming cost V 4 bases and J 4 bases; bases outside gene matches: 7. This CDR3 has 15 amino acids. The germline V gene encodes CDR1 SGDLS and CDR2 YYNGEE. For the CDR3, the DNA is TGTGCCAGCAGCCCGGCGGGAGTTGGCACCGGGGAGCTGTTTTTT. Translation: CASSPAGVGTGELFF.

CDR3 DNA: TGCAGCGTTTTCGTACAGGGCTTTAACTATGGCTACACCTTC. This gives the protein CSVFVQGFNYGYTF. The rearrangement links TRBV29-1 to TRBJ1-2; the D gene is possibly TRBD1 (6 bases). Trimming left V 5 bases short and J 1 base short, with 14 bases between. Germline CDR1 SQVTM, CDR2 ANQGSEA. The CDR3 sequence is 14 residues long.

The chain links TRBV2 to TRBJ2-5; no reliable D call. The V gene's germline CDR1 is SNHLY and CDR2 FYNNEI. V lost 2 bases, J lost 7 bases, and 17 bases lay in between. This CDR3 region has 15 residues. The CDR3 sequence: CASSESRQKVGTQYF. CDR3 bases: TGTGCCAGCAGTGAATCGAGGCAGAAGGTCGGGACCCAGTACTTC.

The chain has TRBV27 and TRBJ2-7; D is possibly TRBD1 (6 bases). The CDR3 is 14 residues long. In germline, CDR1 is MNHEY, CDR2 SMNVEV (reference sequence). With 0 bases removed from V and 3 bases from J, the gap between germline ends came to 9 bases. The CDR3 sequence is CASSLSDRYYEQYF. The DNA for the CDR3 is TGTGCCAGCAGTTTATCAGACAGGTACTACGAGCAGTACTTC.

The chain combines TRBV28 with TRBJ2-3; tentatively, D is TRBD2 (5 bases). CDR3 length: 14 residues. Germline V CDR1 and CDR2: MDHEN, SYDVKM. Trimming took 3 bases from V and 0 from J, leaving 7 bases between them. DNA for the CDR3: TGTGCCAGCAGTTTCCGCGGGAGCACAGATACGCAGTATTTT. It specifies CASSFRGSTDTQYF.

The CDR3 loop is CASSPTGVSGNTIYF. CDR3 DNA: TGTGCCAGCAGCCCCACAGGTGTCTCTGGAAACACCATATATTTT. This sequence joins TRBV6-6 and TRBJ1-3, with D perhaps TRBD1 (5 bases). The V gene's germline CDR1 is MNHNY and CDR2 SVGAGI (reference sequence). V lost 6 bases to trimming and J lost 0 bases, with 12 bases between them. The CDR3 is 15 amino acids.

The chain has TRBV18 and TRBJ2-1; no definite D call. The V gene lost 4 bases and the J gene lost 3 bases, with 10 bases spanning the gap. Germline V gene sequence: CDR1 KGHSH, CDR2 LQKENI. This CDR3 comprises 14 residues. CDR3 bases: TGTGCCAGCTCACTTTCCGCGGTCTACAATGAGCAGTTCTTC. The encoded protein is CASSLSAVYNEQFF.

The chain joins TRBV29-1 to TRBJ2-7; TRBD2 matches 10 bases. Per the germline V gene, CDR1 is SQVTM and CDR2 is ANQGSEA. CDR3 length: 12 amino acids. The DNA for the CDR3 is TGCGTCGTGCTAGCGGGAGCCTACGAGCAGTACTTC. It specifies CVVLAGAYEQYF.

V gene TRBV7-8 combines with J gene TRBJ2-4, with D possibly being TRBD1 (8 bases). CDR1 and CDR2 from the germline V gene are SGHVS and FQNEAQ. This CDR3 has 14 residues. V was cut by 3 bases and J by 8 bases, with 14 bases left in between. In DNA form, the CDR3 reads TGTGCCAGCAGCTTGACAGGGGAGGGGGACATTCAGTACTTC. Its protein is CASSLTGEGDIQYF.

This chain joins TRBV6-5 and TRBJ2-7; TRBD2 agrees at 9 bases. V trimming: 2 bases; J trimming: 7 bases; junction bases outside the gene matches: 9. This CDR3 comprises 15 residues. The germline gives CDR1 MNHEY, CDR2 SVGAGI. CDR3 in DNA: TGTGCCAGCAGTTACGGGATAGCGGGAGATGGTGAGCAGTACTTC. It specifies CASSYGIAGDGEQYF.

This chain connects TRBV28 to TRBJ1-2, with TRBD1 identical over 12 bases. In germline, CDR1 is MDHEN, CDR2 SYDVKM. V trimming: 5 bases; J trimming: 6 bases; junction bases outside the gene matches: 7. This CDR3 comprises 15 residues. The CDR3 nucleotides read TGTGCCAGCAGTCCTACGGGACAGGGGGCTCATGGCTACACCTTC. Translated: CASSPTGQGAHGYTF.